Shown below are 15 T cell receptor beta chains from a single sample sequenced in a study of T cells in Graves' hyperthyroidism and ophthalmopathy. TCR beta CDR3 sequences were amplified from RNA transcripts. The HTBI primer set served for first-round RT-PCR of the TCR CDR3. MiXCR was run by TCRdb on the multiplex PCR reads, yielding one entry per CDR3 protein. The data hold 500,000 to 800,000 distinct CDR3 sequences, with roughly 15% observed a single time. The sample consisted of blood. Receptors were obtained from a woman aged 45-65 years with Graves' ophthalmopathy.

This clonotype was detected many times. The chain couples TRBV18 to TRBJ1-3, with D possibly TRBD1 on 6 matching bases. The CDR3 spans 12 residues. Germline V gene sequence: CDR1 KGHSH, CDR2 LQKENI. V lost 5 bases and J lost 8, with 10 bases in between. DNA of the CDR3: TGTGCCAGCTCATCGGGACACGACACCATATATTTT. Its protein product is CASSSGHDTIYF.

There are a few counts of this clonotype. The chain combines TRBV30 with TRBJ2-1; 7 bases fit TRBD1. The CDR3 extends over 16 amino acids. The J segment lost 0 bases and the V segment lost 4 bases, leaving 9 bases of the junction unmatched. Germline lookup yields CDR1 GTSNPN and CDR2 SVGIG (reference sequence). Here the CDR3 reads CAWKPPRGYSYNEQFF. The CDR3 DNA reads TGTGCCTGGAAGCCCCCCAGGGGGTACTCCTACAATGAGCAGTTCTTC.

The V gene is TRBV28, the J gene TRBJ1-5; no definite D call. Deletions cut 3 bases from V and 6 bases from J, with 3 bases between. CDR1 MDHEN and CDR2 SYDVKM come from the germline V gene. The CDR3 sequence is 11 residues long. The CDR3 is CASSLVQPQHF. The CDR3 DNA sequence: TGTGCCAGCAGTTTGGTTCAGCCCCAGCATTTT.

This clonotype was recorded at least ten times. This chain links TRBV7-3 with TRBJ2-1; 11 bases line up with TRBD2. V dropped 2 bases and J dropped 8; count of bases not matched to a gene: 2. Germline V CDR1 and CDR2: SGHTA, FQGTGA. The CDR3 length is 14 residues. CDR3 sequence reads: CASSLLAGGYEQFF. CDR3 sequence (DNA): TGTGCCAGCAGCTTACTAGCGGGAGGTTATGAGCAGTTCTTC.

This clonotype was picked up many times. The V call is TRBV29-1, the J call TRBJ2-3; D might be TRBD1 (5 bases). Trimming stripped 3 bases from V and 0 bases from J, with 13 bases between. This CDR3 is built from 15 residues. CDR1 is SQVTM, CDR2 ANQGSEA, per germline. CDR3 region: CSVDKGYASTDTQYF. DNA for the CDR3: TGCAGCGTTGATAAGGGGTACGCTAGCACAGATACGCAGTATTTT.

This clonotype was detected many times. J is TRBJ2-7 and V is TRBV28; TRBD1 matches at 7 bases. CDR1 is MDHEN, CDR2 SYDVKM, per germline. V gave up 3 bases and J gave up 5 bases; unmatched junction bases: 7. This CDR3 spans 14 amino acids. CDR3 coding DNA: TGTGCCAGCAGTTTTCAATCAGGGGGTAACGAGCAGTACTTC. It translates to CASSFQSGGNEQYF. Together with reference TRBV28 and TRBJ2-7, the CDR3 gives the full variable domain: DVKVTQSSRYLVKRTGEKVFLECVQDMDHENMFWYRQDPGLGLRLIYFSYDVKMKEKGDIPEGYSVSREKKERFSLILESASTNQTSMYLCASSFQSGGNEQYFGPGTRLTVT.

In its sample, this clonotype was seen many times. V and J are TRBV28 and TRBJ2-1, with TRBD2 identical over 9 bases. With V trimmed by 5 bases and J by 4 bases, 9 bases remained unmatched. This CDR3 contains 16 residues. CDR1 is MDHEN, CDR2 SYDVKM, per germline. CDR3: CASSPLRLAEYNEQFF. In DNA form, the CDR3 reads TGTGCCAGCAGTCCCCTAAGACTAGCGGAGTACAATGAGCAGTTCTTC.

This clonotype was found many times. The chain combines TRBV30 with TRBJ1-1; D not certain. The CDR3 has 14 amino acids. Germline CDR1 and CDR2: GTSNPN and SVGIG (reference sequence). Trimming cost V 2 bases and J 2 bases, with 12 bases left between them. This CDR3 reads CAWSLTRGNTEAFF. The CDR3 DNA reads TGTGCCTGGAGTTTGACCAGAGGAAACACTGAAGCTTTCTTT. The entire variable domain, with the rest obtained from reference TRBV30 and TRBJ1-1, is as follows: SQTIHQWPATLVQPVGSPLSLECTVEGTSNPNLYWYRQAAGRGLQLLFYSVGIGQISSEVPQNLSASRPQDRQFILSSKKLLLSDSGFYLCAWSLTRGNTEAFFGQGTRLTVV.

This clonotype was picked up a small number of times. The chain employs TRBV27 and TRBJ2-4, with TRBD2 identical over 7 bases. CDR3 length: 14 residues. The J segment lost 2 bases and the V segment lost 8 bases, leaving 6 bases of the junction unmatched. Germline assignment: CDR1 MNHEY and CDR2 SMNVEV (reference sequence). The CDR3 DNA follows: TGTGCCAGCCCTCGGACTAGAACCAAAAACATTCAGTACTTC. Protein product: CASPRTRTKNIQYF.

With regard to this clonotype: The junction differs from germline at one of its ends, possibly a read error. This chain links TRBV6-5 with TRBJ2-7; D ambiguous. The germline V gene encodes CDR1 MNHEY and CDR2 SVGAGI. CDR3 size: 12 residues. The DNA for the CDR3 is TGTGGCAGCAGTTACGCCATCTACGAGCAGTACTTC. It translates to CGSSYAIYEQYF.

This clonotype occurred many times. CDR3 protein: CASNLLTGGARNSPLHF. The CDR3 DNA is TGTGCCAGCAATTTACTGACAGGGGGCGCGAGGAATTCACCCCTCCACTTT. The rearrangement uses TRBV6-1 and TRBJ1-6; the match to TRBD1 covers 10 bases. The CDR3 spans 17 residues. Germline V lookup: CDR1 MNHNS, CDR2 SASEGT. The ends lost 7 bases at V and 7 bases at J; junction bases unmatched: 13.

This clonotype was counted many times. The rearrangement uses TRBV11-2 and TRBJ2-1, with 9 bases aligning to TRBD2. Trimming at V came to 4 bases and at J to 3 bases, leaving 7 bases not matched to a gene. The germline CDR1 and CDR2 sequences are SGHAT and FQNNGV. The CDR3 runs to 16 residues. Here the CDR3 DNA reads TGTGCCAGCAGCTCCCCTGGTAGCGGGAGCTACAATGAGCAGTTCTTC. It specifies CASSSPGSGSYNEQFF.

The gene calls are TRBV19 and TRBJ1-2; 7 bases match TRBD1. The V gene end was trimmed by 6 bases and the J gene end by 6 bases; junction bases not matched to a gene: 10. Germline loops: CDR1 LNHDA, CDR2 SQIVND (reference sequence). The length of the CDR3 is 14 residues. DNA of the CDR3: TGTGCCAGTAGCGGTTTGGGACAGTCCGATGGCTACACCTTC. Its protein product is CASSGLGQSDGYTF.

The V call is TRBV6-5, the J call TRBJ1-5; a possible D gene is TRBD1 (5 bases). Germline assignment: CDR1 MNHEY and CDR2 SVGAGI. The CDR3 contains 14 residues. V gave up 2 bases and J gave up 4 bases, with 9 bases separating them. This chain's CDR3 is CASSYRGGNQPQHF. The CDR3 region has the DNA TGTGCCAGCAGTTACAGGGGTGGGAATCAGCCCCAGCATTTT.

A remark on this clonotype: A much larger clone differs by one base, so this may be a read error. CDR3 sequence (DNA): TGTGCCAGCTCACCAGAGACTAGCGGGACAGAGACCCAGTACTTC. Translation gives CASSPETSGTETQYF. V is TRBV18 and J is TRBJ2-5, with 11 bases matching TRBD2. There are 15 residues in the CDR3. With 2 bases clipped from V and 4 bases from J, the junction kept 3 bases outside the gene matches. Per germline, CDR1 KGHSH and CDR2 LQKENI.